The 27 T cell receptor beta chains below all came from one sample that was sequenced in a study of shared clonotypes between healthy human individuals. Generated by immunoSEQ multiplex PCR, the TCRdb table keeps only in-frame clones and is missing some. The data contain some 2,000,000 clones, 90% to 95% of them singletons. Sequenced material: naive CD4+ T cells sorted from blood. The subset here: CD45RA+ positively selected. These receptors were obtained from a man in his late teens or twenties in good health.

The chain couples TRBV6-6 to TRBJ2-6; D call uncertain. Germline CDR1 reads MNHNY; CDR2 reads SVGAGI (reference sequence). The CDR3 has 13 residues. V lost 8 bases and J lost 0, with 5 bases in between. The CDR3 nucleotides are TGTGCCAGCGTAAACTCTGGGGCCAACGTCCTGACTTTC. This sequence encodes CASVNSGANVLTF.

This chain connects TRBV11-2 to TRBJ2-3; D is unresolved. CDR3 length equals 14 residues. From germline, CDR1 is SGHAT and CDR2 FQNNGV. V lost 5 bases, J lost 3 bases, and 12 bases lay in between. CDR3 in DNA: TGTGCCAGCAGCCAAGATCTGGGAACAGATACGCAGTATTTT. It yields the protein CASSQDLGTDTQYF. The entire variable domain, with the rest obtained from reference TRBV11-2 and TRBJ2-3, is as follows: EAGVAQSPRYKIIEKRQSVAFWCNPISGHATLYWYQQILGQGPKLLIQFQNNGVVDDSQLPKDRFSAERLKGVDSTLKIQPAKLEDSAVYLCASSQDLGTDTQYFGPGTRLTVL.

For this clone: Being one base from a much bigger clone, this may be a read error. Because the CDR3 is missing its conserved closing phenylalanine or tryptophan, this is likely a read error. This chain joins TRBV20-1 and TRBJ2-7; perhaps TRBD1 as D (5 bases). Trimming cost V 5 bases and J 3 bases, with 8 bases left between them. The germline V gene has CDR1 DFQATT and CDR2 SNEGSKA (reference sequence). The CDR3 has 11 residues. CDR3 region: CSADRIYEQYS. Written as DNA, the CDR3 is TGCAGTGCTGACAGAATCTACGAGCAGTACTCC.

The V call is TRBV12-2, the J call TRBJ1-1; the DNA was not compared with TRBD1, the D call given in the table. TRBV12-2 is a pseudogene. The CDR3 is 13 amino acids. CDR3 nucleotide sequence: TGTGCAAGCCCGGGACAGTCGGACACTGAAGCTTTCTTT. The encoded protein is CASPGQSDTEAFF.

The CDR3 region is CAWSPRTGRDEQFF. In nucleotides, the CDR3 is TGTGCCTGGAGCCCCAGGACAGGGCGTGATGAGCAGTTCTTC. J is TRBJ2-1 and V is TRBV30; TRBD1 aligns across 8 bases. The CDR3 length is 14 residues. The germline V gene has CDR1 GTSNPN and CDR2 SVGIG (reference sequence). V lost 3 bases and J lost 8; bases outside the gene matches: 9.

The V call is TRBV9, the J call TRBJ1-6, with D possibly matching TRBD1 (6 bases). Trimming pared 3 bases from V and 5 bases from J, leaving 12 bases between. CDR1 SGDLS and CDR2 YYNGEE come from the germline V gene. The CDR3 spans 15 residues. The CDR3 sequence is CASSAGGRDNSPLHF. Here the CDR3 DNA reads TGTGCCAGCAGCGCGGGGGGCAGGGATAATTCACCCCTCCACTTT.

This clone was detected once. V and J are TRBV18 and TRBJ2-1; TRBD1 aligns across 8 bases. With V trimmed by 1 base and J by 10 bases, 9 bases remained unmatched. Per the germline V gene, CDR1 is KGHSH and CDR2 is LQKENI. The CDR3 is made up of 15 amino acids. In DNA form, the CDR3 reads TGTGCCAGCTCACCACGTCAGGGGGCGAGTTGGGAGCAGTTCTTC. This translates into CASSPRQGASWEQFF.

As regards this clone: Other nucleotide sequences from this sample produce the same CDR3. Here the CDR3 DNA reads TGTGCCAGCAGCTTGGCGGTAGCGGGGGGTCAAGAGACCCAGTACTTC. This codes for CASSLAVAGGQETQYF. V usage is TRBV5-4 and J usage is TRBJ2-5; 10 bases are a match to TRBD2. V was clipped by 0 bases and J by 2 bases; unmatched bases: 4. The CDR3 is made up of 16 amino acids. CDR1 SGHNT and CDR2 YYREEE come from the germline V gene (reference sequence).

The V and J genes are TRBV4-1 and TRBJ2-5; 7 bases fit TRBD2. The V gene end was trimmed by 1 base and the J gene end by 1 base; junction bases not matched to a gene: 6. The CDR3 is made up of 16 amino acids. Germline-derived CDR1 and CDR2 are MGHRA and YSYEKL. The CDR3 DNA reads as TGCGCCAGCAGCCAAGCCCCCACTAGCGCCCAAGAGACCCAGTACTTC. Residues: CASSQAPTSAQETQYF.

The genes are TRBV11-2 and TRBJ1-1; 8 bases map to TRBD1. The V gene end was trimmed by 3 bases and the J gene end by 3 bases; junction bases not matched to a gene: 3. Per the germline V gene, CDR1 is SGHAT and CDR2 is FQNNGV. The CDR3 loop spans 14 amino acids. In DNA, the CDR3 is TGTGCCAGCAGCTTGATACAGGGGGACACTGAAGCTTTCTTT. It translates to CASSLIQGDTEAFF.

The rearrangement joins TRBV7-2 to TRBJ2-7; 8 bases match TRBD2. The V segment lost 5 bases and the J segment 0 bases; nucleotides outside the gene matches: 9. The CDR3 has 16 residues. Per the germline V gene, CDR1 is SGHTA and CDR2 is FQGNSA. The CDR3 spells CASSTRSGSGSYEQYF. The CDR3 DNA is TGTGCCAGCAGCACTCGAAGCGGGAGCGGCTCCTACGAGCAGTACTTC. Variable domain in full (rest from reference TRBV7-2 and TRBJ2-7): GAGVSQSPSNKVTEKGKDVELRCDPISGHTALYWYRQSLGQGLEFLIYFQGNSAPDKSGLPSDRFSAERTGGSVSTLTIQRTQQEDSAVYLCASSTRSGSGSYEQYFGPGTRLTVT.

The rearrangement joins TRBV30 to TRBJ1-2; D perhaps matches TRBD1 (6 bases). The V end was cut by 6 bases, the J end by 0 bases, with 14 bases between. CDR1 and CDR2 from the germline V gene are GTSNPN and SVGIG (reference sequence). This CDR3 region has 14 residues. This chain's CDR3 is CACQGTITNYGYTF. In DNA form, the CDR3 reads TGTGCCTGTCAAGGGACAATTACTAACTATGGCTACACCTTC.

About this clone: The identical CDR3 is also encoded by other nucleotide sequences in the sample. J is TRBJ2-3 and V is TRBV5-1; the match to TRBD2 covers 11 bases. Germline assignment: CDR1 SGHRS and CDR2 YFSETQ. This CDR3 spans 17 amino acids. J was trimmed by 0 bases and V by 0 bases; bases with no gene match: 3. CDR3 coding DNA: TGCGCCAGCAGCTTGGAGGGGACTAGCGGAAGCACAGATACGCAGTATTTT. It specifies CASSLEGTSGSTDTQYF.

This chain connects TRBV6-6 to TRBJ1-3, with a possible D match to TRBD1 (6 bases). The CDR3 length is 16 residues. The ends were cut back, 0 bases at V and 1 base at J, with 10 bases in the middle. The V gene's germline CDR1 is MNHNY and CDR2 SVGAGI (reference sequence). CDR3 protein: CASSYSRGESGNTIYF. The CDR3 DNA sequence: TGTGCCAGCAGTTACTCGAGGGGGGAATCTGGAAACACCATATATTTT.

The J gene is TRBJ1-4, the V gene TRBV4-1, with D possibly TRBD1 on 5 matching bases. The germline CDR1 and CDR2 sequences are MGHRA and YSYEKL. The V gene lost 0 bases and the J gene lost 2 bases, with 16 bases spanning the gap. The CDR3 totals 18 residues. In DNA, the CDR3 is TGCGCCAGCAGCCAAGAGTTCCCAGGGCCACTTACTAATGAAAAACTGTTTTTT. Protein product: CASSQEFPGPLTNEKLFF.

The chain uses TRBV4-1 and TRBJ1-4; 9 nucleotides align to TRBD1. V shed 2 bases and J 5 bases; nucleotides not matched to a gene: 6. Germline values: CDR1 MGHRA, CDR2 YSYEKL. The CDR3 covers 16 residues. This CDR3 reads CASSQPGQGANEKLFF. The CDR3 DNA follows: TGCGCCAGCAGCCAACCGGGACAGGGCGCCAATGAAAAACTGTTTTTT.

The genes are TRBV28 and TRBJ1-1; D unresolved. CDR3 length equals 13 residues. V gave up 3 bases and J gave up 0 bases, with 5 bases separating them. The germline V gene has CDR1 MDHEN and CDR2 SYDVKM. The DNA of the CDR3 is TGTGCCAGCAGTTTTCGAATGAACACTGAAGCTTTCTTT. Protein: CASSFRMNTEAFF. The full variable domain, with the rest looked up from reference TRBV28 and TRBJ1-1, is DVKVTQSSRYLVKRTGEKVFLECVQDMDHENMFWYRQDPGLGLRLIYFSYDVKMKEKGDIPEGYSVSREKKERFSLILESASTNQTSMYLCASSFRMNTEAFFGQGTRLTVV.

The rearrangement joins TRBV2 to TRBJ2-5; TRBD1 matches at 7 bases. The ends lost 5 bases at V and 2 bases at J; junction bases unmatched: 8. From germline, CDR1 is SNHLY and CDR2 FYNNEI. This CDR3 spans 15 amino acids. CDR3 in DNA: TGTGCCAGCAGTCCCGACAGGGCTCAACAAGAGACCCAGTACTTC. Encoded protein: CASSPDRAQQETQYF.

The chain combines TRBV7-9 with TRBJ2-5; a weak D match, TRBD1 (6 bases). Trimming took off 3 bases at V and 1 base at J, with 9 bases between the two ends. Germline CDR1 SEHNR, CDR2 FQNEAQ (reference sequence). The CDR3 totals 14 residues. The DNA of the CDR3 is TGTGCCAGCAGCTTCCAGGGGACCCAAGAGACCCAGTACTTC. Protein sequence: CASSFQGTQETQYF.

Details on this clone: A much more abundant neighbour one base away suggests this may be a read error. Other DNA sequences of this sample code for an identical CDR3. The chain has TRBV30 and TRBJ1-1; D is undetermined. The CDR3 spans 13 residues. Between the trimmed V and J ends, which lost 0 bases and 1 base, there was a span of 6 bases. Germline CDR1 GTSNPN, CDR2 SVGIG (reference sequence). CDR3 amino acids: CAWSVQENTEAFF. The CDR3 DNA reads TGTGCCTGGAGTGTACAAGAGAACACTGAAGCTTTCTTT.

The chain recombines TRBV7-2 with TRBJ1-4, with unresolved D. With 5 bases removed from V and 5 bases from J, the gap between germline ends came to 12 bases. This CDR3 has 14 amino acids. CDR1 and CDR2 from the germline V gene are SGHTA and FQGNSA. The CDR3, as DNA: TGTGCCAGCAGCACCCGACAAGTAAATGAAAAACTGTTTTTT. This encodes CASSTRQVNEKLFF. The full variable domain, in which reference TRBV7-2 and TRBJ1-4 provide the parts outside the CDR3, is GAGVSQSPSNKVTEKGKDVELRCDPISGHTALYWYRQSLGQGLEFLIYFQGNSAPDKSGLPSDRFSAERTGGSVSTLTIQRTQQEDSAVYLCASSTRQVNEKLFFGSGTQLSVL.

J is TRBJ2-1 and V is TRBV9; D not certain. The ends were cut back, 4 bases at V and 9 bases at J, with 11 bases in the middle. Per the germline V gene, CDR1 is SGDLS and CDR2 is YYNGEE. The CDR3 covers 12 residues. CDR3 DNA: TGTGCCAGCAGCCTCCCATCCGCTGAGCAGTTCTTC. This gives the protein CASSLPSAEQFF.

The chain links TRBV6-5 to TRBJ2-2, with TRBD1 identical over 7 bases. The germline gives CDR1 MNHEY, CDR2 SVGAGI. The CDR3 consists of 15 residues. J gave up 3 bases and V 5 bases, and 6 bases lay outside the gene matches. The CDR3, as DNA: TGTGCCAGCAGTCGAGGGACAGACTACACCGGGGAGCTGTTTTTT. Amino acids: CASSRGTDYTGELFF.

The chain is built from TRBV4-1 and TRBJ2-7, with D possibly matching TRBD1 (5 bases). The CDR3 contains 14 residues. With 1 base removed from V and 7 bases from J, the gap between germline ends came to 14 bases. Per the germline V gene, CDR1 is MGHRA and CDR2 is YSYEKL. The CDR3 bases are TGCGCCAGCAGCCAAGCAGGGTTCCCGGCAGAGCAGTACTTC. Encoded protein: CASSQAGFPAEQYF.

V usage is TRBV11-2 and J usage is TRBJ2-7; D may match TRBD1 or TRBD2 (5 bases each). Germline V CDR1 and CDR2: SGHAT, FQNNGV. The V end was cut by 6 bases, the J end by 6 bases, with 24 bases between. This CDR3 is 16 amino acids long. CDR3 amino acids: CASSLRLTGTPGEQYF. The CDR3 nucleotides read TGTGCCAGCAGTCTCCGACTGACCGGGACCCCTGGCGAGCAGTACTTC.

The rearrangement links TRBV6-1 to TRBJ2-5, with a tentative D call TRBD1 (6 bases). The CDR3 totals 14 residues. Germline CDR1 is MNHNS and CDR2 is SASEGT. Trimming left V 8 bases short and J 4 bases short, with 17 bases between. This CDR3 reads CASVAQGSRETQYF. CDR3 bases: TGTGCCAGCGTAGCCCAGGGGAGCAGAGAGACCCAGTACTTC.

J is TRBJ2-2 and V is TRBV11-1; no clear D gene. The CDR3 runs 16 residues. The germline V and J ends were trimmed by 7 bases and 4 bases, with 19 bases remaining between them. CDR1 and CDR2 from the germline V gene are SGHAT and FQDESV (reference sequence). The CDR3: CASTLGLLGSTGELFF. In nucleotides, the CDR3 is TGTGCCAGCACGCTAGGTCTATTGGGGTCCACCGGGGAGCTGTTTTTT. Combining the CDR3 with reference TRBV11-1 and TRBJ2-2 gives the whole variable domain EAEVAQSPRYKITEKSQAVAFWCDPISGHATLYWYRQILGQGPELLVQFQDESVVDDSQLPKDRFSAERLKGVDSTLKIQPAELGDSAMYLCASTLGLLGSTGELFFGEGSRLTVL.